These 8 T cell receptor beta chains came from one sample sequenced in a study of T cells in women clearing cervical HPV infection. The table came from immunoSEQ multiplex PCR; TCRdb's copy has only in-frame clones and leaves some out. The sample shows fewer than 30,000 clones, and less than 4% sits with its ten largest clones. The sample consisted of blood buffy coat. These receptors were collected from a woman between 18 and 75 years old with a cervical HPV16 infection that either progressed to CIN3+ or cleared (not recorded which).

Regarding this clone: Its ends do not fully match the called genes, so a read error is possible. The read ends 3 residues shy of where the CDR3 ends; the end is completed using the germline J gene. J is TRBJ2-7 and V is TRBV4-2; D is undetermined. The CDR3 runs 15 residues. Germline V gene sequence: CDR1 LGHNA, CDR2 YNFKEQ. The chain's CDR3 is CASSQDLGQLYEQYF. The CDR3 bases that were read are TGCGCCAGCAGCCAAGATCTTGGGCAGTTATACGAG.

For this clone: The CDR3 is cut off 3 residues early in the read; its end comes from the germline J gene. The chain employs TRBV7-3 and TRBJ1-2, with D hard to call. The CDR3 has 15 amino acids. Trimming removed 5 bases from V and 0 bases from J, with 13 bases in between. Germline CDR1 SGHTA, CDR2 FQGTGA. The CDR3 here is CASSTGVLPNYGYTF. Incomplete CDR3 DNA: TGTGCCAGCAGCACCGGGGTCCTTCCTAACTATGGC.

Remarks on this clone: The DNA ends 3 residues before the CDR3 does, and the rest of the CDR3 is filled in from the germline J gene. The chain employs TRBV14 and TRBJ2-7; D is undetermined. Trimming stripped 1 base from V and 6 bases from J, with 16 bases between. Germline CDR1 and CDR2: SGHDN and FVKESK. CDR3 length: 15 residues. The CDR3 loop reads CASSQGSARLSEQYF. The sequenced CDR3 bases are TGTGCCAGCAGCCAAGGTTCAGCCAGGCTCAGCGAG. Combining the CDR3 with reference TRBV14 and TRBJ2-7 gives the whole variable domain EAGVTQFPSHSVIEKGQTVTLRCDPISGHDNLYWYRRVMGKEIKFLLHFVKESKQDESGMPNNRFLAERTGGTYSTLKVQPAELEDSGVYFCASSQGSARLSEQYFGPGTRLTVT.

A note on this clone: Germline and junction disagree at one end, which may indicate a read error. Read sequence stops 3 residues before the CDR3 end, and the germline J gene provides the missing end. The sample holds other DNA sequences that translate to the same CDR3. The chain links TRBV7-2 to TRBJ1-3; D is possibly TRBD1 (5 bases). Germline V lookup: CDR1 SGHTA, CDR2 FQGNSA. This CDR3 has 15 residues. The covered CDR3 bases are TGTGCCAGCAGCCTCGGAGGGGCGGCTGGAAACACG. Protein product: CASSLGGAAGNT. The whole CDR3 reads CASSLGGAAGNTIYF. The whole variable domain, filled in from reference TRBV7-2 and TRBJ1-3, reads GAGVSQSPSNKVTEKGKDVELRCDPISGHTALYWYRQSLGQGLEFLIYFQGNSAPDKSGLPSDRFSAERTGGSVSTLTIQRTQQEDSAVYLCASSLGGAAGNTIYFGEGSWLTVV.

Concerning this clone itself: With the read ending 3 residues before the CDR3 end, the germline J gene is used to fill in that end. This chain joins TRBV20-1 and TRBJ2-3, with 10 nucleotides matching TRBD2. Germline CDR1 DFQATT, CDR2 SNEGSKA (reference sequence). The CDR3 runs 17 residues. The V and J ends lost 5 bases and 2 bases, in that order; junction bases with no gene match: 13. CDR3 in amino acids: CSAYPQLAGRFTDTQYF. The part of the CDR3 DNA that was read is TGCAGTGCTTACCCTCAACTAGCGGGGCGATTCACAGATACG.

To note about this clone: The read falls 3 residues short of the CDR3 end, and the missing part is taken from the germline J gene. This chain joins TRBV19 and TRBJ1-4, with D possibly TRBD1 on 5 matching bases. V shed 3 bases and J shed 6 bases, with 11 bases lying between them. Germline V CDR1 and CDR2: LNHDA, SQIVND (reference sequence). This CDR3 spans 14 amino acids. CDR3 DNA (partial): TGTGCCAGTAGTATGTTCAGGGAGTATGAAAAA. It translates to CASSMFREYEK. The complete CDR3 sequence is CASSMFREYEKLFF.

CDR3 loop: CSARGLAGYTGELFF. The sequenced CDR3 bases are TGCAGTGCTAGAGGACTAGCGGGGTACACCGGGGAG. The V and J genes are TRBV20-1 and TRBJ2-2, with TRBD2 identical over 11 bases. Coverage ceases 3 residues before the CDR3 finishes, and the germline J gene fills in the end. The CDR3 spans 15 residues. Germline values: CDR1 DFQATT, CDR2 SNEGSKA (reference sequence). V shed 1 base, J shed 3 bases, and the junction held 1 base outside the gene matches.

In the case of this clone: Read data end 3 residues before the CDR3 end; the end is taken from the germline J gene. The chain couples TRBV10-1 to TRBJ2-5; 9 bases match TRBD2. Germline V gene sequence: CDR1 WNHNN, CDR2 SYGVQD (reference sequence). Unmatched junction bases numbered 12, after V lost 2 bases and J lost 5 bases. The CDR3 has 17 amino acids. CDR3 protein: CASSEALGLASWETQYF. CDR3 DNA, as far as it was read: TGCGCCAGCAGTGAGGCATTAGGACTAGCGTCCTGGGAGACC.